This entry features one T cell receptor (beta chain) sequence. Its cognate antigen is unknown. This record comes from a study of T-cell reconstitution after alpha-beta-depleted transplantation in children. Study-wide results and limits: Reportedly, roughly two months post-transplant, alpha-beta T cells arose from several hundred expanded graft clones. Once a year had passed after transplant, T-cell counts and diversity came mostly from newly produced T cells. Recipient T cells and thymic progenitors that survived were the source of the high TCRbeta diversity seen at day 60 in some patients.

CDR3 length: 14 amino acids. Trimming pared 3 bases from V and 3 bases from J, leaving 15 bases between. Per germline, CDR1 DFQATT and CDR2 SNEGSKA (reference sequence). Unique molecular identifiers were incorporated into the prepared TCRbeta library. TCRdb used MiXCR to reprocess the PCR reads, holding one entry per CDR3 protein. Of around 960,000 distinct CDR3 sequences listed, about 29% were seen once; the top ten hold over 25%. The receptor comes from a boy in the first two years of life who had a stem cell transplant for SCID, so the T cells may come from the graft donor. V and J are TRBV20-1 and TRBJ2-7; D ambiguous. This material consisted of PBMCs, mostly from graft donor cells, taken 360 days after TCRalphabeta/CD19-depleted stem cell transplant. CDR3 sequence: CSARVVGKIYEQYF. The CDR3 coding sequence is TGCAGTGCTAGGGTGGTAGGGAAGATCTACGAGCAGTACTTC.